This TCR beta chain was captured in a study of cytomegalovirus exposure and HLA in healthy donors. With 60 Vbeta and 13 Jbeta primers, the PCR was carried out. Assay used: immunoSEQ multiplex PCR; TCRdb lists only in-frame clones, some missing. The profile shows about 120,000 clones, 70% to 80% of them singletons. The CDR3 loop spans 16 amino acids. CDR1 and CDR2 from the germline V gene are SGDLS and YYNGEE. Trimming cost V 4 bases and J 3 bases; bases outside gene matches: 9. Notes on the study in general: When analyzed later, a missense DCLRE1C variant was found to be linked to TCR beta V- and J-gene trimming. Per a prior analysis, the majority of TCR beta V segments were productive roughly 90% or roughly 30% of the time.

A note on this clone: The antigen is undetermined.

This TCR was sampled from a man aged 35 to 55 in good health and CMV-seropositive. The specimen was PBMCs. The genes are TRBV9 and TRBJ2-5, with 10 bases matching TRBD1. CDR3 nucleotides: TGTGCCAGCAGCACTCTCGCGGGACAGGGGAAAGAGACCCAGTACTTC. This sequence encodes CASSTLAGQGKETQYF.